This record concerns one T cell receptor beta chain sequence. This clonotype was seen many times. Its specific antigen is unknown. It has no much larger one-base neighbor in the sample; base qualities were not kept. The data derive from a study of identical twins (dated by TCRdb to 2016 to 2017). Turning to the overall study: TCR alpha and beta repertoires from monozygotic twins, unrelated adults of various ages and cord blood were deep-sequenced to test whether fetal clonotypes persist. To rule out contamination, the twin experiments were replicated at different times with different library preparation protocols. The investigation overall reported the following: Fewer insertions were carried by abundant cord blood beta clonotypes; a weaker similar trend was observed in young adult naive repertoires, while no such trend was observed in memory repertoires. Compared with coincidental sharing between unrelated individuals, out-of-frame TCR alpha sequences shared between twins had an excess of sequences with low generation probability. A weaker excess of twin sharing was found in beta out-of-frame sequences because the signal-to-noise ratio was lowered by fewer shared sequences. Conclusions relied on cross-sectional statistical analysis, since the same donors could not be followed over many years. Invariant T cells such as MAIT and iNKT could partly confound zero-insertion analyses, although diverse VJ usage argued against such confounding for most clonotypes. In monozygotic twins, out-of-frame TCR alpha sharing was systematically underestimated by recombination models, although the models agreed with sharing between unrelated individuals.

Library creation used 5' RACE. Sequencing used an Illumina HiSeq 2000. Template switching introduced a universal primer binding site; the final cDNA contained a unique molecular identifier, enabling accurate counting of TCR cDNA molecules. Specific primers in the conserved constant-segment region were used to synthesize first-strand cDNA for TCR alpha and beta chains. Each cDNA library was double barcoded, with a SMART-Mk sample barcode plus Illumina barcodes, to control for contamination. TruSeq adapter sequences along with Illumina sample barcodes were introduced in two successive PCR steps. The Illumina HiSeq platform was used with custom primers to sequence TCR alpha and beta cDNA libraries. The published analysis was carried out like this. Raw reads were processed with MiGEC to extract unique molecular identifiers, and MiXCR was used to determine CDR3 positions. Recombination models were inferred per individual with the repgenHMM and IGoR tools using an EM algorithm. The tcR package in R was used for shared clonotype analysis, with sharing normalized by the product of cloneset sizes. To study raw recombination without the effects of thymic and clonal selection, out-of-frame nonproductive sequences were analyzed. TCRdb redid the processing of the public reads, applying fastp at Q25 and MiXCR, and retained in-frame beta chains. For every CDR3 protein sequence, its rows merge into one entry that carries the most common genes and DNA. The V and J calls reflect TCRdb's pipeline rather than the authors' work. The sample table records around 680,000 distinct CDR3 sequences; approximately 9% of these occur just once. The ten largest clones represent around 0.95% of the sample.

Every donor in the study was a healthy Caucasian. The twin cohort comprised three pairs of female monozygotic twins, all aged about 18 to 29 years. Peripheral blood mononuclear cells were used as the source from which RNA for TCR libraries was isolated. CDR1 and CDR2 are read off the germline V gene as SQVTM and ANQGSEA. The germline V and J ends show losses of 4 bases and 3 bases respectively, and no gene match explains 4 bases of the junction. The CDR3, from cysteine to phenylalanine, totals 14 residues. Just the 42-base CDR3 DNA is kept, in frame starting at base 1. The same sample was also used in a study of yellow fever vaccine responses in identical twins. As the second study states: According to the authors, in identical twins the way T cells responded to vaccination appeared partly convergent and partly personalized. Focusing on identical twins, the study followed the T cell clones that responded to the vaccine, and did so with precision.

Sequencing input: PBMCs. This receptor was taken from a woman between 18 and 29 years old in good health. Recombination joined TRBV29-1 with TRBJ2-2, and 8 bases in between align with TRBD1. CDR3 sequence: CSVAPDRDTGELFF. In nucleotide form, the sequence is TGCAGCGTTGCCCCGGACAGGGACACCGGGGAGCTGTTTTTT.